This record covers a single T cell receptor beta chain. The source of the sample is a study of blood T cell repertoires in COVID-19. Study background: Cohort 3 recovery required two negative PCRs, clearance, or symptom resolution.

Sequencing was performed with immunoSEQ multiplex PCR; in TCRdb, only in-frame clones are kept and a portion is missing. The table records about 150,000 clones, roughly 78% of them present only once. Germline CDR1 and CDR2: LNHDA and SQIVND (reference sequence). This CDR3 has 12 amino acids. Unmatched junction bases numbered 4, after V lost 8 bases and J lost 4 bases. What was sequenced was PBMCs or T cells enriched from blood (not recorded which). This receptor was identified in a woman in her sixties or seventies in a cohort exposed to, infected with or recovered from COVID-19 (not recorded which). This chain links TRBV19 with TRBJ1-1; 7 nucleotides agree with TRBD1. The CDR3 here is CASDREGTEAFF. DNA of the CDR3: TGTGCCAGTGACAGGGAAGGCACTGAAGCTTTCTTT.